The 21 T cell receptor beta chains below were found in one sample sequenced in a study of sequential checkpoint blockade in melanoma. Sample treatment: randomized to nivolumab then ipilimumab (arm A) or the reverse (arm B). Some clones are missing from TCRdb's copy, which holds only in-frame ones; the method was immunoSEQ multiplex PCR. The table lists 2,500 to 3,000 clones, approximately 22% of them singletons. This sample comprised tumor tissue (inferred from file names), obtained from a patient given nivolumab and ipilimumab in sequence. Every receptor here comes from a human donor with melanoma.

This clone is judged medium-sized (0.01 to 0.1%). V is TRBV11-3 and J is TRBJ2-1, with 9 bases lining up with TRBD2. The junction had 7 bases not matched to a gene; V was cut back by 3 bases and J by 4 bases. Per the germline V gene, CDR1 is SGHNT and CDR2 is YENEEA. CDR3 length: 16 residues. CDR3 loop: CASSFLAGVGYNEQFF. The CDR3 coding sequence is TGTGCCAGCAGCTTCTTAGCGGGAGTGGGGTACAATGAGCAGTTCTTC.

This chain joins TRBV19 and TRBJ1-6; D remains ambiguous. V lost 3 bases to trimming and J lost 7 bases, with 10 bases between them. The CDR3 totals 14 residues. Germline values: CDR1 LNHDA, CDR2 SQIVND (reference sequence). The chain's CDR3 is CASSMSNVNSPLHF. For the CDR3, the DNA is TGTGCCAGTAGTATGTCAAATGTAAATTCACCCCTCCACTTT.

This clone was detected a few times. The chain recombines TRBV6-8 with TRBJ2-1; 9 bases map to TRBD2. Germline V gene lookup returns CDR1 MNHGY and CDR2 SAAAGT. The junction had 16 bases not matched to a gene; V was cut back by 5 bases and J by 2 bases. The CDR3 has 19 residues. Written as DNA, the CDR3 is TGTGCCAGCAGTCTACCTTCTGGGACTAGCCTCCCTACCTACAATGAGCAGTTCTTC. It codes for CASSLPSGTSLPTYNEQFF.

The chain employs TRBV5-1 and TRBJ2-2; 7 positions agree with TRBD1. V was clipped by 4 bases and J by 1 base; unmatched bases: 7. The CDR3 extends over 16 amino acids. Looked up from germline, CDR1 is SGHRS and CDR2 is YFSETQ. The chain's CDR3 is CASSPGQVQNTGELFF. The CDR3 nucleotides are TGCGCCAGCAGCCCTGGACAGGTGCAGAACACCGGGGAGCTGTTTTTT.

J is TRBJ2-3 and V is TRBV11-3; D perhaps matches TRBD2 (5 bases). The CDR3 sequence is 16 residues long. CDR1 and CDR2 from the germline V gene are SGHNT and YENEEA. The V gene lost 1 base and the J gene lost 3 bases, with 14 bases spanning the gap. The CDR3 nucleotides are TGTGCCAGCAGCTTAGTGGGCAGCTGGGAGACAGATACGCAGTATTTT. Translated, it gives CASSLVGSWETDTQYF.

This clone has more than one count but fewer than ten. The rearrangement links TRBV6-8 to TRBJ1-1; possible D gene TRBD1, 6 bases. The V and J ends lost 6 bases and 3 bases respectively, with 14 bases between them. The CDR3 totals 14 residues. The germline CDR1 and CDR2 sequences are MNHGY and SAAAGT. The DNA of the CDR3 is TGTGCCAGCAGCCGTGAAGGGGGGGACACTGAAGCTTTCTTT. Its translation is CASSREGGDTEAFF.

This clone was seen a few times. CDR3 in amino acids: CASSLGPGGATETQYF. In DNA, the CDR3 is TGTGCCAGCAGCTTAGGCCCCGGGGGGGCCACTGAGACCCAGTACTTC. The chain is built from TRBV9 and TRBJ2-5; TRBD2 agrees at 8 bases. Trimming cost V 4 bases and J 5 bases; bases outside gene matches: 13. The CDR3 spans 16 residues. Germline-derived CDR1 and CDR2 are SGDLS and YYNGEE.

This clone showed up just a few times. Written as DNA, the CDR3 is TGTGCCAGCAGGTTTGACAGCAATCAGCCCCAGCATTTT. It encodes CASRFDSNQPQHF. This chain uses TRBV9 with TRBJ1-5; D is ambiguous. This CDR3 contains 13 residues. The germline gives CDR1 SGDLS, CDR2 YYNGEE. Trimming shortened V by 5 bases and J by 1 base, and 7 bases separated the two germline ends.

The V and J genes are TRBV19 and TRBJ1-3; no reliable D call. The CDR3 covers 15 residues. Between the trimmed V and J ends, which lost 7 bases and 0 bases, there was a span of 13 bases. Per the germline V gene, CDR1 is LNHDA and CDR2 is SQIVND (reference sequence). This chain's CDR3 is CASTPRWSSGNTIYF. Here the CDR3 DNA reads TGTGCCAGTACCCCCCGCTGGAGCTCTGGAAACACCATATATTTT.

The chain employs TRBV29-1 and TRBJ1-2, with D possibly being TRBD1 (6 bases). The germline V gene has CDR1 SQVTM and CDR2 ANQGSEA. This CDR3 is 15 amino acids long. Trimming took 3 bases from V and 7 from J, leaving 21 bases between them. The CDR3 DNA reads TGCAGCGTTGATTGGGGGGCCAAGAAAGAAATTGGCTACACCTTC. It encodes CSVDWGAKKEIGYTF.

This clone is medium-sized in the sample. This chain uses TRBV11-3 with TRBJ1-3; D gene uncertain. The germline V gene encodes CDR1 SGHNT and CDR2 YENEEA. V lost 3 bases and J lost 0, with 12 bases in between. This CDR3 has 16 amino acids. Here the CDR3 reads CASSLAPEGSGNTIYF. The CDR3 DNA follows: TGTGCCAGCAGCTTGGCTCCCGAGGGCTCTGGAAACACCATATATTTT. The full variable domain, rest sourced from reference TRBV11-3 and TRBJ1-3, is EAGVVQSPRYKIIEKKQPVAFWCNPISGHNTLYWYLQNLGQGPELLIRYENEEAVDDSQLPKDRFSAERLKGVDSTLKIQPAELGDSAVYLCASSLAPEGSGNTIYFGEGSWLTVV.

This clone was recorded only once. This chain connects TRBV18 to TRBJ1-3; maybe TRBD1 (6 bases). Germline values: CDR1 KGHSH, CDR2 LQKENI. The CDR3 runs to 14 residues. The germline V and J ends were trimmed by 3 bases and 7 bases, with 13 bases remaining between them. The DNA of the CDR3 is TGTGCCAGCTCACCGGCCGGGGGCAGGAACACCATATATTTT. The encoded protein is CASSPAGGRNTIYF.

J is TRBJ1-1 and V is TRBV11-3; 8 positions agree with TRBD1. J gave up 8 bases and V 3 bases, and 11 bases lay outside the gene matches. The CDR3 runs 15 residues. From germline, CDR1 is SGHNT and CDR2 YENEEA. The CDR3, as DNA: TGTGCCAGCAGCTTGGTCGGGGGGGGACAGGCCGAAGCTTTCTTT. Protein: CASSLVGGGQAEAFF. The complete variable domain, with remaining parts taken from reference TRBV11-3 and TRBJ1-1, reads EAGVVQSPRYKIIEKKQPVAFWCNPISGHNTLYWYLQNLGQGPELLIRYENEEAVDDSQLPKDRFSAERLKGVDSTLKIQPAELGDSAVYLCASSLVGGGQAEAFFGQGTRLTVV.

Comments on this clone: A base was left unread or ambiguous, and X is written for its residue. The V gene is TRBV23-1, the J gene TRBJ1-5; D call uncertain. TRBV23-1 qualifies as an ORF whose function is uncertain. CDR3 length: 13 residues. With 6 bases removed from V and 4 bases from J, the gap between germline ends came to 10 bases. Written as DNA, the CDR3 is TGCGCCAGCAGCTTGGATGTSAATCAGCCCCAGCATTTT. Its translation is CASSLDXNQPQHF. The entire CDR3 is CASSLDVNQPQHF.

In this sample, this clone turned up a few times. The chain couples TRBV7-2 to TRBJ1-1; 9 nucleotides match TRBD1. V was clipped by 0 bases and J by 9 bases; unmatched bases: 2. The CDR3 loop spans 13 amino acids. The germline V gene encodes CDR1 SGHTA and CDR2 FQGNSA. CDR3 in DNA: TGTGCCAGCAGCTTAGCAGGGACAGGGCAAGCTTTCTTT. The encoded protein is CASSLAGTGQAFF.

In nucleotides, the CDR3 is TGTGCCAGTAGTATGGCAACAGGTGGTGGCTACACCTTC. Protein: CASSMATGGGYTF. The gene calls are TRBV19 and TRBJ1-2; the D gene is possibly TRBD1 (5 bases). The CDR3 length is 13 residues. V lost 3 bases and J 7 bases, leaving 12 bases between the germline ends. Germline CDR1 reads LNHDA; CDR2 reads SQIVND (reference sequence).

In DNA, the CDR3 is TGTGCCAGCAGAGAGATAATGACTGCTGGAAACACCATATATTTT. It codes for CASREIMTAGNTIYF. J is TRBJ1-3 and V is TRBV6-8, with no clear D. Germline lookup yields CDR1 MNHGY and CDR2 SAAAGT. This CDR3 comprises 15 residues. V dropped 6 bases and J dropped 2 bases, with 14 bases sitting between them.

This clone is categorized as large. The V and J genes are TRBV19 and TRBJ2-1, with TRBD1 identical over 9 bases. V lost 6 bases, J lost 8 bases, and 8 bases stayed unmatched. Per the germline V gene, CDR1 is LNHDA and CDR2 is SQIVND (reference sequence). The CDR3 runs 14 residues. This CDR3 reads CASRPGTGNHEQFF. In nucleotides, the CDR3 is TGTGCCAGTAGACCCGGGACAGGGAACCATGAGCAGTTCTTC.

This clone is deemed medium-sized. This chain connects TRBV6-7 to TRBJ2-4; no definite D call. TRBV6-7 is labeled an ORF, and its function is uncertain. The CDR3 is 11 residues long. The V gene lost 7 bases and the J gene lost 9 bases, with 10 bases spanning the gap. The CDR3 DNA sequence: TGTGCCAGCAAGGCAGGATCCATTCAGTACTTC. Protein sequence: CASKAGSIQYF.

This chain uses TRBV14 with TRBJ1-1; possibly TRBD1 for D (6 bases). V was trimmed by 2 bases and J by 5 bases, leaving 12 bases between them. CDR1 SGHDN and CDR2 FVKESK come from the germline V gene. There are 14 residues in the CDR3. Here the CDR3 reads CASSQFIGGTEAFF. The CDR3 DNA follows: TGTGCCAGCAGCCAATTTATAGGGGGTACTGAAGCTTTCTTT.

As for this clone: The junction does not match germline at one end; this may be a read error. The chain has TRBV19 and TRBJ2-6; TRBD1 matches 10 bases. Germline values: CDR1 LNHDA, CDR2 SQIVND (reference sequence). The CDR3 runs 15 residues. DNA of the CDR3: TGTGCCAGTAGGAGAGACGGACAGGGGGGCAACGTCCTGACTTTC. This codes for CASRRDGQGGNVLTF.